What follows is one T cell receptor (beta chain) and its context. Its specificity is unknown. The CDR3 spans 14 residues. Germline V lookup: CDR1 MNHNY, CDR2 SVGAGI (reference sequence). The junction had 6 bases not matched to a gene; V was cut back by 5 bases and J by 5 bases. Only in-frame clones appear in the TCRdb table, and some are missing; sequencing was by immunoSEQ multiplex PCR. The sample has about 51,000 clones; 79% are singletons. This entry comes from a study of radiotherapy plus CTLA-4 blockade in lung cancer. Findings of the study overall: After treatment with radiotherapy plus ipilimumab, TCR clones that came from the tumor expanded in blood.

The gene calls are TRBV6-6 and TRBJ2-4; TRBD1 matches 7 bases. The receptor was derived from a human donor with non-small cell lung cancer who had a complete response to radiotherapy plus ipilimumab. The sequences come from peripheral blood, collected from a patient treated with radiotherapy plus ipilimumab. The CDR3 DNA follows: TGTGCCAGCAGTGCCCGGGACAGAGAAAACATTCAGTACTTC. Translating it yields CASSARDRENIQYF.